This T cell receptor (beta chain) emerged from a study of low-dose radiotherapy and immunotherapy resistance in tumors. Background on the study: Patients took oral aspirin 300 mg daily for four cycles from cycle 1 day 1.

TRAV- and TRBV-specific primers primed first-strand cDNA, covering alpha and beta chains. A roughly 20-cycle PCR with a constant-region primer and V-primer adapter amplified TCRs. Isolated mRNA underwent amplification by in vitro transcription. TCRdb itself ran the reads through MiXCR, one entry per CDR3 protein. The sample carries approximately 45,000 distinct CDR3 sequences, about 25% recorded once. V was trimmed by 5 bases and J by 0 bases, leaving 10 bases between them. Germline V lookup: CDR1 MNHEY, CDR2 SVGEGT. This CDR3 has 15 residues. Ten or more counts support this clonotype. Indicated time point: after trial treatment. This sample's treatment: LDRT plus nivolumab, ipilimumab, low-dose cyclophosphamide and aspirin (RACIN trial). Donors received nivolumab, ipilimumab, aspirin, low-dose cyclophosphamide and low-dose radiotherapy.

The sequencing here drew on PBMCs, taken after low-dose radiotherapy plus immunotherapy. The origin of this receptor is a male donor with prostate cancer. The chain carries TRBV6-2 or TRBV6-3 and TRBJ2-2; D is unclear. This CDR3 is CASSEEAANTGELFF. The CDR3 bases are TGTGCCAGCAGTGAAGAGGCGGCGAACACCGGGGAGCTGTTTTTT.